This T cell receptor (beta chain) was identified in a study of cytotoxic CD8 clonotypes in ibrutinib-treated CLL listed by TCRdb under 2021. Looking at the study overall: In this cohort, approximately 15 patients were treatment-naive and more than 9 were relapsed/refractory, while fewer than 18 had unmutated IGHV. Response samples were taken after a median of 12 months on treatment, ranging from about 6 to 36 months. On average, each sample yielded 270,000 or so productive templates and tens of thousands of productive rearrangements. Cryopreserved peripheral blood mononuclear cells were collected before treatment, at response, and at either disease progression or sustained remission. Longitudinal samples were available for about 30% of the roughly 86 trial participants. Partial responses were observed in 24 patients and complete responses in 2; after a median follow-up of 68 months, remission was maintained in approximately 14 patients and progression was observed in approximately 12. Every sample from remission and from progressive disease was obtained while the patients were still on ibrutinib.

Based on the germline V gene, the CDR1 and CDR2 sequences are MGHDK and SYGVNS. The germline V and J ends show losses of 4 bases and 8 bases respectively, and no gene match explains 6 bases of the junction. From the cysteine through the phenylalanine, the CDR3 covers 13 amino acids. The retained sequence is limited to the CDR3, 39 bases, with the frame set at the first base. Worth noting for this clone: What this receptor recognizes is not known. Base quality data are lacking; no much larger clone is found one base away.

A MiSeq instrument was used for deep resolution sequencing, which targeted depths ranging from 1 in 1 million up to 1 in 200,000 T cells, with coverage averaging 10x for each clonotype. The immunoSEQ hsTCRB Kit was used to generate the TCR beta libraries. For the original study's pipeline: Data were analyzed with ImmunoSEQ Data Assistant and ImmunoSEQ Analyzer, with V, D and J genes assigned per IMGT definitions. Clonality was computed as one minus normalized Shannon entropy of productive rearrangement frequencies, ranging from 0 to 1. Only overrepresented clonotypes making up at least 0.05% of the repertoire of each patient were included in the public clonotype analysis. About a dozen age-matched healthy donor repertoires from immuneACCESS served as clonality controls. The immuneACCESS repertoire file appears here via TCRdb, limited to in-frame rearrangements. These files lack a portion of the clones; in checked studies, under half of the deficit traces to unresolved V genes, and the cause of the others is not known. V and J calls and clone size follow that table, whereas D and trimming were derived from the DNA. The sample table contains 150,000 or so clones; only one count was recorded for around 81% of them. The ten largest clones take up less than 9% of the sample.

For TCR beta library preparation, 1.5 to 2 micrograms of genomic DNA was extracted from cryopreserved PBMCs. Longitudinal blood samples from CLL patients on ibrutinib monotherapy underwent high-throughput TCR beta sequencing. The patients were enrolled in a single-center, open-label phase 2 trial of ibrutinib monotherapy. Points the paper makes about the study in general: Baseline clonality was found to be higher than that of age-matched healthy donors and was strongly correlated with circulating CD8+ T-cell counts. Lymph node repertoires were not examined, and the timing of sampling was not matched between patients in sustained remission and those whose disease progressed. Public clonotypes were rare and either shrank or stayed stable during treatment, and the rise in clonality at ibrutinib response reflected expansion of private clonotypes. Clonality rose at ibrutinib response, remained stable during sustained remission, and dropped back toward baseline at progression.

The sample was PBMCs, taken after 36 months of ibrutinib treatment. Rearrangement joined TRBV25-1 to TRBJ1-2; 8 nucleotides in the junction match TRBD1. This receptor was taken from a human donor with chronic lymphocytic leukemia. The DNA is as follows: TGTGCCAGCAGTGGAGACAGGGGAGGGGGCTACACCTTC. Translated, it reads CASSGDRGGGYTF.